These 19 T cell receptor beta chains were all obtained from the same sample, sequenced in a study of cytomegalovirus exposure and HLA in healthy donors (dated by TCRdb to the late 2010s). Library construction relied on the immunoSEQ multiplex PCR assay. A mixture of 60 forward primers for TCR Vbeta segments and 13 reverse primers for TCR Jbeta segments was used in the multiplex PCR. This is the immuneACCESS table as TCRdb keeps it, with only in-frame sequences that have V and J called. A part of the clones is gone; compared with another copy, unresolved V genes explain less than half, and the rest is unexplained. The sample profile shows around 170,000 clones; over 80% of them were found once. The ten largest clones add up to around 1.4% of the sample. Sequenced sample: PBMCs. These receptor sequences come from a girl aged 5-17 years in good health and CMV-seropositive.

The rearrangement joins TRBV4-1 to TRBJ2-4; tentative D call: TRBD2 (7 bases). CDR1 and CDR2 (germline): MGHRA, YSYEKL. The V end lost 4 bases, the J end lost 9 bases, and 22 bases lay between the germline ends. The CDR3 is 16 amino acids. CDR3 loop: CASSRRRAGGLGIQYF. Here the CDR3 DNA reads TGCGCCAGCAGCCGTCGACGGGCCGGGGGGCTAGGCATTCAGTACTTC.

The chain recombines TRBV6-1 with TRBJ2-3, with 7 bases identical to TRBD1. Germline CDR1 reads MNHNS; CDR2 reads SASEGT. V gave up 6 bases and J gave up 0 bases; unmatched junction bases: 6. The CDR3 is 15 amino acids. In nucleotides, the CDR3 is TGTGCCAGCAGCGGGACAGCCACTAGCACAGATACGCAGTATTTT. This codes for CASSGTATSTDTQYF.

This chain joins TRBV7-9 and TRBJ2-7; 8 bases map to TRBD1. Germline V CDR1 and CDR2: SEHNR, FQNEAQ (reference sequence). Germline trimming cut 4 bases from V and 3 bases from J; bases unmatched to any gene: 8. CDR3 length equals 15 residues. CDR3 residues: CASSSRTGIDYEQYF. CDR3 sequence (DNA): TGTGCCAGCAGCTCCCGGACAGGGATTGACTACGAGCAGTACTTC.

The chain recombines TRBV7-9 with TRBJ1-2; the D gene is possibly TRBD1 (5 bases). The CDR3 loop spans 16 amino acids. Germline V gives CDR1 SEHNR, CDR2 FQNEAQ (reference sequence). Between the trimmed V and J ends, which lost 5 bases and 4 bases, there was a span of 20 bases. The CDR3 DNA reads TGTGCCAGCAGCCCCGGGCTGGGGCAGGGCCTCTATGGCTACACCTTC. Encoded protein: CASSPGLGQGLYGYTF.

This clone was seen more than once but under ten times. CDR3 nucleotides: TGCGCCAGCAGCCAAGAGGGTAGCGGGACCTCCTACGAGCAGTACTTC. Protein sequence: CASSQEGSGTSYEQYF. This chain links TRBV4-3 with TRBJ2-7; TRBD2 aligns across 8 bases. CDR1 and CDR2 from the germline V gene are LGHNA and YSLEER. This CDR3 is 16 amino acids long. V dropped 0 bases and J dropped 0; count of bases not matched to a gene: 4.

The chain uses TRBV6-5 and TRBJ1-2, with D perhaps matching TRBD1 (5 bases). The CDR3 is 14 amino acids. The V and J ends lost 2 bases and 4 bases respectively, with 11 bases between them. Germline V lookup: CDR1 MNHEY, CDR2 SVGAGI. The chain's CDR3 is CASSYQGGGYGYTF. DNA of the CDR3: TGTGCCAGCAGTTACCAGGGAGGAGGCTATGGCTACACCTTC.

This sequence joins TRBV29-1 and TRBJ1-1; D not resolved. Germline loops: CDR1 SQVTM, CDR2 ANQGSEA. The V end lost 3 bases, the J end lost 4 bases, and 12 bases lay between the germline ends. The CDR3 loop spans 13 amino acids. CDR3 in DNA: TGCAGCGTTGACCCCGGGGTGATCACTGAAGCTTTCTTT. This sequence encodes CSVDPGVITEAFF.

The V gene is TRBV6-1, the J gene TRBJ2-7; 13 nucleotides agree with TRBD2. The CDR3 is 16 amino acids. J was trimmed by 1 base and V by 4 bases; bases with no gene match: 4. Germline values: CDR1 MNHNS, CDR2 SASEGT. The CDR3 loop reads CASSGGGLAGSYEQYF. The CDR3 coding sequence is TGTGCCAGCAGTGGGGGGGGACTAGCGGGATCCTACGAGCAGTACTTC.

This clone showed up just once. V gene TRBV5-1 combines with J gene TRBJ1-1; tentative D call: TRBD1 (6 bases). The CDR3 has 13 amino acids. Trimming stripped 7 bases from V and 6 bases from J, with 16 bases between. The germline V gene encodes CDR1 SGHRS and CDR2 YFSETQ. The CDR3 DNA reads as TGCGCCAGCGCCCTTGTAGGGGGGGCTGAAGCTTTCTTT. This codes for CASALVGGAEAFF.

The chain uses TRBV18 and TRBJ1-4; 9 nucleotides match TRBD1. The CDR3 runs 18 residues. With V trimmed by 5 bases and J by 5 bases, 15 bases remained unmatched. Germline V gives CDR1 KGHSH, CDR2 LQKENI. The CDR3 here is CASSGFVYLDRGNEKLFF. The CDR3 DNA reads TGTGCCAGCTCAGGTTTTGTTTACCTGGACAGGGGAAATGAAAAACTGTTTTTT.

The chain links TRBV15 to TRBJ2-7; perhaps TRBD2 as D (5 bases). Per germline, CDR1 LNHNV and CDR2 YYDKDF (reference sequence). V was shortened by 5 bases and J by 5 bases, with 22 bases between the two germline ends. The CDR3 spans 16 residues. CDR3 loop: CATSGKLTGSGHEQYF. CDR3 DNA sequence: TGTGCCACCAGCGGAAAACTGACGGGGTCTGGTCACGAGCAGTACTTC.

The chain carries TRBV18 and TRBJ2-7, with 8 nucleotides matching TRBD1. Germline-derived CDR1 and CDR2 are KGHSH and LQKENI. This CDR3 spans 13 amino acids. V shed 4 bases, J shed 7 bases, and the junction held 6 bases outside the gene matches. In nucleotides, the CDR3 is TGTGCCAGCTCACAGACAGGGGATTGGGAGCAGTACTTC. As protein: CASSQTGDWEQYF. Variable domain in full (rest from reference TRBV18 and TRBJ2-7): NAGVMQNPRHLVRRRGQEARLRCSPMKGHSHVYWYRQLPEEGLKFMVYLQKENIIDESGMPKERFSAEFPKEGPSILRIQQVVRGDSAAYFCASSQTGDWEQYFGPGTRLTVT.

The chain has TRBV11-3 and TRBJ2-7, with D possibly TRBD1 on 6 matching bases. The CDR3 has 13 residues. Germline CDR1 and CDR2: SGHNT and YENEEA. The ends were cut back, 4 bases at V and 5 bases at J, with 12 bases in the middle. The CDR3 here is CASSSNRDNEQYF. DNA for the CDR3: TGTGCCAGCAGCTCCAACCGGGACAACGAGCAGTACTTC.

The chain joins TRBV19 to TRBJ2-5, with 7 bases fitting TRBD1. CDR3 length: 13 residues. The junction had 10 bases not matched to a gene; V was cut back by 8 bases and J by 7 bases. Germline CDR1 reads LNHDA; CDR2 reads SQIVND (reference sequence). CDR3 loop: CASQGTDQRTQYF. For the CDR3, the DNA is TGTGCCAGTCAAGGGACAGACCAAAGGACCCAGTACTTC.

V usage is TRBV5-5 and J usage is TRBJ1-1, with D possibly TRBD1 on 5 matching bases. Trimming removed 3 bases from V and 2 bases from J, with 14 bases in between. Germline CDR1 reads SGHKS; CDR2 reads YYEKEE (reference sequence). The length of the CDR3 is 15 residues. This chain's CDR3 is CASSWGGVTNTEAFF. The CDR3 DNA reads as TGTGCCAGCAGCTGGGGCGGTGTAACAAACACTGAAGCTTTCTTT.

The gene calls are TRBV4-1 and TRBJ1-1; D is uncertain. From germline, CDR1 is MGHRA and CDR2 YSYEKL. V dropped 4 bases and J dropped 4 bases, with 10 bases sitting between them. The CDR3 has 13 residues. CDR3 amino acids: CASSLEGLTEAFF. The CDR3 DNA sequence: TGCGCCAGCAGCCTAGAGGGCCTCACTGAAGCTTTCTTT.

The DNA of the CDR3 is TGTGCCATCCGACAGTACAGCTCCTACGAGCAGTACTTC. Its protein product is CAIRQYSSYEQYF. The rearrangement links TRBV15 to TRBJ2-7; D possibly corresponds to TRBD1 (5 bases). Germline values: CDR1 LNHNV, CDR2 YYDKDF (reference sequence). Trimming cost V 10 bases and J 0 bases, with 13 bases left between them. The CDR3 runs 13 residues.

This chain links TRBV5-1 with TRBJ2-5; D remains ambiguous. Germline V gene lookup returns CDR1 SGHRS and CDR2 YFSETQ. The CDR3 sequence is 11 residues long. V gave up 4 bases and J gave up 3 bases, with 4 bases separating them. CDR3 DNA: TGCGCCAGCAGCCAAAAAGAGACCCAGTACTTC. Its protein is CASSQKETQYF.

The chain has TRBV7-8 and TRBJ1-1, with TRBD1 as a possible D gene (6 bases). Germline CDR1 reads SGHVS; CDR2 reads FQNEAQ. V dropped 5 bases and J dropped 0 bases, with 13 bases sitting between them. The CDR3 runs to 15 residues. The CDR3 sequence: CASSPLTGVNTEAFF. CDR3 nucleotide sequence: TGTGCCAGCAGCCCCTTGACAGGAGTGAACACTGAAGCTTTCTTT. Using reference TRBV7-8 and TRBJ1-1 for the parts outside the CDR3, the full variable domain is GAGVSQSPRYKVAKRGQDVALRCDPISGHVSLFWYQQALGQGPEFLTYFQNEAQLDKSGLPSDRFFAERPEGSVSTLKIQRTQQEDSAVYLCASSPLTGVNTEAFFGQGTRLTVV.